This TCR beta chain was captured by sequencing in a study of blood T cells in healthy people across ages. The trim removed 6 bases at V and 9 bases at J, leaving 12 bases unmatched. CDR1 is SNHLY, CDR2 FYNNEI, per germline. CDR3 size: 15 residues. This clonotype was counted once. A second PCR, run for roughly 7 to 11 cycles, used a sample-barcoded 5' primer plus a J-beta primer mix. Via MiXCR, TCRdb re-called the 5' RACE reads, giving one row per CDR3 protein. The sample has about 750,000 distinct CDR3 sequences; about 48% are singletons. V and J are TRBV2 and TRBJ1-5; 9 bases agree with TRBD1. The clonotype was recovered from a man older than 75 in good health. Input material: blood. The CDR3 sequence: CASRLVQGAAGPQHF. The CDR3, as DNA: TGTGCCAGCAGACTCGTACAGGGGGCGGCCGGGCCCCAGCATTTT.